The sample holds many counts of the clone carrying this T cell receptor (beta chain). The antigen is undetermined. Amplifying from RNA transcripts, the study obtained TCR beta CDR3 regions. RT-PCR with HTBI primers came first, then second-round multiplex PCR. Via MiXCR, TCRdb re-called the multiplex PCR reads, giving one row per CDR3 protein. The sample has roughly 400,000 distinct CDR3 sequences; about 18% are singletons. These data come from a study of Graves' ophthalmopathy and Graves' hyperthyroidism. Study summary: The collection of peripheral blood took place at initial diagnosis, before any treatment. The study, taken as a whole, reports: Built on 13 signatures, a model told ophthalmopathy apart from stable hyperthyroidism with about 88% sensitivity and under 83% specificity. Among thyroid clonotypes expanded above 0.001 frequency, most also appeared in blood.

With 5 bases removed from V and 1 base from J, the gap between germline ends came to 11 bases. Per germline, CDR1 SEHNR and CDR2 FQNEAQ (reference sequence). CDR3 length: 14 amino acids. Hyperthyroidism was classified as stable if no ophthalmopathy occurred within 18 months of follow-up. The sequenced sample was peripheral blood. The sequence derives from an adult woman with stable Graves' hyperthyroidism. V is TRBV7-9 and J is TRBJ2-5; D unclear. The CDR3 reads CASSHIGPQETQYF. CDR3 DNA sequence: TGTGCCAGCAGCCATATCGGACCCCAAGAGACCCAGTACTTC.